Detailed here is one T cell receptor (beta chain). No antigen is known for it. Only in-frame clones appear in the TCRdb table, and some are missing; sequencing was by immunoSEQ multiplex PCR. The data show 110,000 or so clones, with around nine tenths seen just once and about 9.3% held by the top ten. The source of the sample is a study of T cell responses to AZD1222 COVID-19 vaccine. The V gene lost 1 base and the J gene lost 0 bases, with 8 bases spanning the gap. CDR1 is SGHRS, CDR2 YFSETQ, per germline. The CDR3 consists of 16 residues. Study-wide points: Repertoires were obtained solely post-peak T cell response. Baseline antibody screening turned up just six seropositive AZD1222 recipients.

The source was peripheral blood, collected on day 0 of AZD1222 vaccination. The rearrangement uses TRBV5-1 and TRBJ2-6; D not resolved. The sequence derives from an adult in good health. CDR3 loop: CASSLSQISGANVLTF. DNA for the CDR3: TGCGCCAGCAGCTTGTCACAGATCTCTGGGGCCAACGTCCTGACTTTC. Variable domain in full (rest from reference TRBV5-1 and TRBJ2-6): KAGVTQTPRYLIKTRGQQVTLSCSPISGHRSVSWYQQTPGQGLQFLFEYFSETQRNKGNFPGRFSGRQFSNSRSEMNVSTLELGDSALYLCASSLSQISGANVLTFGAGSRLTVL.